This is a list of T cell receptor beta chains from one sample in a study of shared clonotypes between healthy human individuals. Here immunoSEQ multiplex PCR was the method, and the copy in TCRdb shows in-frame clones only, minus some. The sample shows about 1.5 million clones, 95% to 99% of them seen only once. The specimen was naive CD4+ T cells sorted from blood. These receptors all stem from a man aged 25 to 40 in good health. CDR3s include the opening cysteine and the closing phenylalanine or tryptophan. The order of the fields is clone size, V gene, CDR3 length, D gene, J gene, CDR3 protein, CDR3 DNA. D genes are given only for firm matches. A row's size may be missing; if present it is once, few, many or a size class.

>-|TRBV29-1|13|-|TRBJ2-3
CSVVGPGTDTQYF
TGCAGCGTTGTGGGTCCCGGCACAGATACGCAGTATTTT
>-|TRBV25-1|16|TRBD2|TRBJ2-2
CASSDLLAENTGELFF
TGTGCCAGCAGTGACCTACTAGCGGAGAACACCGGGGAGCTGTTTTTT
>-|TRBV19|15|-|TRBJ2-7
CASREIGMTSYEQYF
TGTGCCAGTAGAGAGATAGGGATGACGTCCTACGAGCAGTACTTC
>-|TRBV2|13|-|TRBJ1-1
CASSEAFARRAFF
TGTGCCAGCAGTGAAGCTTTCGCCCGGAGAGCTTTCTTT
>-|TRBV20-1|11|-|TRBJ1-1
CSASLLGEAFF
TGCAGTGCTAGTTTATTGGGTGAAGCTTTCTTT
>-|TRBV7-9|12|-|TRBJ1-5
CASSPSNQPQHF
TGTGCCAGCAGCCCCTCCAATCAGCCCCAGCATTTT
>-|TRBV19|15|-|TRBJ2-5
CASSIVFPIQETQYF
TGTGCCAGTAGTATAGTATTTCCCATCCAAGAGACCCAGTACTTC
>-|TRBV7-3|15|-|TRBJ2-5
CASSLRPGVPETQYF
TGTGCCAGCAGCTTACGTCCGGGAGTTCCAGAGACCCAGTACTTC
>once|TRBV6-5|14|-|TRBJ2-5
CASSPSGIQETQYF
TGTGCCAGCAGTCCATCGGGGATTCAAGAGACCCAGTACTTC
>-|TRBV7-9|13|TRBD2|TRBJ2-3
CASSSEPGLPKYF
TGTGCCAGCAGCTCAGAACCGGGACTACCGAAGTATTTT
>-|TRBV28|16|TRBD1|TRBJ1-5
CASSSLTGVLNQPQHF
TGTGCCAGCAGTTCTCTGACAGGGGTCCTTAATCAGCCCCAGCATTTT